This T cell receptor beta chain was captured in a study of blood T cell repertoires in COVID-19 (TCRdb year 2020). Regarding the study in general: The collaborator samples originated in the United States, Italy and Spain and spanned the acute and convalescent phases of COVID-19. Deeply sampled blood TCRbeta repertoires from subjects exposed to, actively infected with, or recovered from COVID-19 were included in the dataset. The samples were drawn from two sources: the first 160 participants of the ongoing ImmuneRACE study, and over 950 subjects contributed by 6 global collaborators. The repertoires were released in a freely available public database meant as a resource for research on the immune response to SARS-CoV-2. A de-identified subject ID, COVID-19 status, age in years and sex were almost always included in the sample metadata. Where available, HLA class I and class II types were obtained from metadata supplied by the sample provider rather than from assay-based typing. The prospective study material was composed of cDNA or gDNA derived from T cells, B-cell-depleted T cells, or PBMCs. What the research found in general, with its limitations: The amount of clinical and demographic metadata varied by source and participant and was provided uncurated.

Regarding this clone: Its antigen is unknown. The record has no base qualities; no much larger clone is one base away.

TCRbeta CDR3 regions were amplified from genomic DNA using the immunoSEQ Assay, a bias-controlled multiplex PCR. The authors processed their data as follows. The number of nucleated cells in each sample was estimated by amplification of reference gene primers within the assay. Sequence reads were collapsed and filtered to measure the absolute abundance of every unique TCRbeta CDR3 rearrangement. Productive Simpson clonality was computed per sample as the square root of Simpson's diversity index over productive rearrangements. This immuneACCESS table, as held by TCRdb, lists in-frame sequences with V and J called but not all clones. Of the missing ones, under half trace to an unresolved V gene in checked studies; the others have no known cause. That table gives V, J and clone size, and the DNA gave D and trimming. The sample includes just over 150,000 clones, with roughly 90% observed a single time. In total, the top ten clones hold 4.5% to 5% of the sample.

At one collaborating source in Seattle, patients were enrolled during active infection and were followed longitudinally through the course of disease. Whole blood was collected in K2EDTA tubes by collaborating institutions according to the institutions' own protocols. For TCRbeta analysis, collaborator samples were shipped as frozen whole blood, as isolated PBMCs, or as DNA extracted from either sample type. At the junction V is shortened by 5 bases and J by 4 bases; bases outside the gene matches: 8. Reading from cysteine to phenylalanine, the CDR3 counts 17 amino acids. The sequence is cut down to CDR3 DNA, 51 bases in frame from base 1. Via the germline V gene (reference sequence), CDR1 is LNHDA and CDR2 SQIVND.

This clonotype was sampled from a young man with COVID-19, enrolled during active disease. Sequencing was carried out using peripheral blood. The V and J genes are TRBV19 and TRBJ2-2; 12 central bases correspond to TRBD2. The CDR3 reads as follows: CASSERLAGAVTGELFF. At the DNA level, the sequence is TGTGCCAGTAGTGAGCGACTAGCGGGAGCGGTCACCGGGGAGCTGTTTTTT.